These 12 T cell receptor beta chains were all obtained from the same sample, sequenced in a study of naive and memory T cell subsets. The beta constant-region primer was an equimolar mix of two oligonucleotides covering TRBC1 and TRBC2. Four rounds of PCR amplified the ligated cDNA using nested alpha and beta constant-region primers plus SP2. Each CDR3 protein gets one entry after TCRdb re-called the UMI-ligation and nested PCR reads with MiXCR. The sample contains around 140,000 distinct CDR3 sequences, about 20% of which appear only once. The antigens these receptors bind are not known. Points from the study as a whole: Naive repertoires, especially CD8, held a few larger clonotypes, possibly memory cells re-expressing CD45RA.

The sample taken for sequencing was naive CD8+ T cells from blood. Source of these receptors: a human donor in good health.

This clonotype has only a few counts. V and J are TRBV15 and TRBJ1-2, with TRBD1 identical over 7 bases. Germline V CDR1 and CDR2: LNHNV, YYDKDF (reference sequence). CDR3 length: 16 amino acids. The V gene end was trimmed by 0 bases and the J gene end by 7 bases; junction bases not matched to a gene: 11. DNA for the CDR3: TGTGCCACCAGCAGAGATGGTCAGGGGGACATATCTGGCTACACCTTC. This gives the protein CATSRDGQGDISGYTF.

This clonotype was counted only a few times. The rearrangement uses TRBV27 and TRBJ2-1; 7 nucleotides match TRBD1. Per germline, CDR1 MNHEY and CDR2 SMNVEV (reference sequence). J was trimmed by 4 bases and V by 5 bases; bases with no gene match: 8. The CDR3 contains 15 residues. In nucleotides, the CDR3 is TGTGCCAGCAGTACCACCCCCAGGGGGTACAATGAGCAGTTCTTC. Translated: CASSTTPRGYNEQFF.

The chain is built from TRBV6-5 and TRBJ2-7; the match to TRBD1 covers 7 bases. The CDR3 extends over 13 amino acids. The germline gives CDR1 MNHEY, CDR2 SVGAGI. Trimming cost V 6 bases and J 3 bases; bases outside gene matches: 5. CDR3 protein: CASSLGTVYEQYF. The CDR3 DNA reads TGTGCCAGCAGCCTCGGGACAGTCTACGAGCAGTACTTC.

In this sample, this clonotype turned up a few times. The gene calls are TRBV29-1 and TRBJ2-5, with 9 bases matching TRBD2. The CDR3 extends over 18 amino acids. V lost 0 bases and J lost 5; bases outside the gene matches: 16. Germline loops: CDR1 SQVTM, CDR2 ANQGSEA. The CDR3 DNA reads TGCAGCGTTGAAGATCTGGCGTGGCGGGAGGGCCCTGGGGAGACCCAGTACTTC. It specifies CSVEDLAWREGPGETQYF.

This clonotype has a handful of counts. The V and J genes are TRBV12-3 or TRBV12-4 and TRBJ2-1; a possible D gene is TRBD2 (5 bases). Trimming left V 1 base short and J 7 bases short, with 8 bases between. The CDR3 covers 13 residues. The CDR3 here is CASSLDTGNEQFF. The CDR3 nucleotides are TGTGCCAGCAGTTTAGATACGGGGAATGAGCAGTTCTTC.

This clonotype was found a few times. J is TRBJ1-2 and V is TRBV20-1, with D unclear. CDR1 and CDR2 (germline): DFQATT, SNEGSKA (reference sequence). Trimming left V 4 bases short and J 8 bases short, with 11 bases between. This CDR3 contains 11 residues. The CDR3 reads CSAKSTGGYTF. For the CDR3, the DNA is TGCAGTGCTAAAAGCACGGGAGGCTACACCTTC.

This clonotype was seen a few times. This chain joins TRBV6-2 or TRBV6-3 and TRBJ1-2; TRBD1 aligns across 8 bases. The CDR3 contains 13 residues. Germline-derived CDR1 and CDR2 are MNHEY and SVGEGT. V shed 6 bases, J shed 7 bases, and the junction held 7 bases outside the gene matches. CDR3 sequence: CASSAGQAPGYTF. The CDR3 coding sequence is TGTGCCAGCAGCGCGGGACAGGCCCCTGGCTACACCTTC.

This clonotype was recorded a few times. J is TRBJ2-1 and V is TRBV10-3, with D tentatively TRBD2 (5 bases). Germline CDR1 reads ENHRY; CDR2 reads SYGVKD. V was shortened by 1 base and J by 5 bases, with 12 bases between the two germline ends. The CDR3 has 15 amino acids. CDR3 residues: CAISEFEGLNNEQFF. CDR3 DNA sequence: TGTGCCATCAGTGAGTTTGAGGGCCTCAACAATGAGCAGTTCTTC.

This clonotype was seen more than once but under ten times. The chain carries TRBV2 and TRBJ2-1; D uncertain. Germline V gene lookup returns CDR1 SNHLY and CDR2 FYNNEI. CDR3 length equals 16 residues. The germline V and J ends were trimmed by 4 bases and 6 bases, with 19 bases remaining between them. CDR3 DNA: TGTGCCAGCAGTGCCCTAGGCCGTGGCTTCTCCAATGAGCAGTTCTTC. Amino acid sequence: CASSALGRGFSNEQFF. Using reference TRBV2 and TRBJ2-1 for the parts outside the CDR3, the full variable domain is EPEVTQTPSHQVTQMGQEVILRCVPISNHLYFYWYRQILGQKVEFLVSFYNNEISEKSEIFDDQFSVERPDGSNFTLKIRSTKLEDSAMYFCASSALGRGFSNEQFFGPGTRLTVL.

This clonotype was counted only a few times. This chain links TRBV13 with TRBJ1-2; 7 bases are shared with TRBD1. Unmatched junction bases numbered 10, after V lost 8 bases and J lost 4 bases. CDR3 size: 14 residues. The V gene's germline CDR1 is PRHDT and CDR2 FYEKMQ (reference sequence). Written as DNA, the CDR3 is TGTGCCAGCTTTATCTCTGGGACAGCCTATGGCTACACCTTC. Translation: CASFISGTAYGYTF.

The CDR3 nucleotides read TGTGCCACCAGTGGGGGAGGTGAGACCCAGTACTTC. This gives the protein CATSGGGETQYF. This chain uses TRBV24-1 with TRBJ2-5, with TRBD2 as a possible D gene (6 bases). V was shortened by 5 bases and J by 5 bases, with 8 bases between the two germline ends. CDR3 size: 12 residues. The germline CDR1 and CDR2 sequences are KGHDR and SFDVKD.

This sequence joins TRBV6-6 and TRBJ2-7, with D perhaps TRBD1 (6 bases). The V gene lost 2 bases and the J gene lost 3 bases, with 11 bases spanning the gap. CDR1 is MNHNY and CDR2 is SVGAGI in the germline V gene (reference sequence). The CDR3 extends over 14 amino acids. The CDR3 here is CASSYALQGYEQYF. The CDR3 DNA reads as TGTGCCAGCAGTTACGCCTTACAGGGCTACGAGCAGTACTTC.